This note documents a single T cell receptor beta chain sequence. Its antigen has not been determined. Base qualities were left out, and no much larger clone turns up one base away. This specimen belongs to a study of regulatory T cells in long-lasting Graves disease (dated by TCRdb to the early 2020s). Context from the whole study: To count as having persistent Graves' disease, a patient had to have received antithyroid drug treatment for over 5 years with TSH receptor autoantibodies remaining persistently positive. This study used TCR sequencing and RNA sequencing of peripheral blood to compare persistent Graves' disease patients against newly diagnosed Graves' disease patients. The study was conducted in China and was registered as a clinical trial. On average, persistent Graves' disease patients in the clinical cohort had been on antithyroid drugs for approximately 10 years. TCR sequencing covered about 13 persistent and around 20 newly diagnosed Graves' disease patients, some 35 samples in total.

General findings and caveats noted by the study authors: Preferential use of TRBV28, TRBJ1-2 and TRBJ2-5 was observed in persistent disease, whereas TRBV20-1 and TRBJ2-1 were favored in newly diagnosed disease. Peripheral blood alone was examined, since thyroid tissue, which constituted the primary lesion, could not be accessed. Lower TCR Shannon entropy and fewer highly expanded clones were observed in persistent Graves' disease patients than in newly diagnosed patients, which suggested clonal expansion. Sequencing and analysis were restricted to the TCR beta chain. The authors acknowledged the small sample size as a limitation that may reduce accuracy. Persistent patients shared more public clonotypes among themselves (2,741) than newly diagnosed patients did (more than 950).

Taken from the germline V gene, the CDR1 and CDR2 loops are MNHNS and SASEGT. Spanning cysteine to phenylalanine, the CDR3 consists of 15 amino acids. Kept here is only the CDR3 DNA, which spans 45 bases and is read in frame from base 1. V and J are truncated by 4 bases and 4 bases respectively, leaving an intervening sequence of 14 bases. The time point label for this specimen denotes: persistent/refractory GD, antithyroid drugs over 5 years with positive TRAb. For both TCR sequencing and RNA sequencing, RNA was extracted from PBMCs using TRIzol. The diagnosis of Graves' disease was made according to American Thyroid Association guidelines. The patients came from an endocrinology department in Xi'an, China. Each patient gave 7 to 9.5 milliliters of peripheral blood, collected in an EDTA anticoagulant tube. PBMCs were isolated by Ficoll Paque Plus density gradient separation without further T cell sorting. An Agilent 2100 Bioanalyzer and agarose gel were used to check RNA quality, and a NanoDrop 2000 was used to measure RNA concentration.

Library preparation employed multiplex PCR. The instrument given in TCRdb is Illumina HiSeq 4000. To build TCR beta libraries, CDR3 regions were amplified by Arm-PCR using iRepertoire HTBI primers. PCR products were gel purified before sequencing. The authors processed their data as follows. Gene usage analysis of CDR3 amino acid clonotypes used the 60 to 80 TRBV and about 15 TRBJ segments found across samples. Filtered high-quality paired reads were merged into contigs using COPE and FqMerger. Contigs were aligned with BLAST to IMGT TRBV, TRBD and TRBJ reference genes, and CDR3 was defined per IMGT. Any clonotype with a frequency above 0.1% was counted as a highly expanded clone. Shannon entropy served as the measure of repertoire diversity, while the Gini coefficient captured V-J evenness. A clonotype was considered public if more than one individual shared it. The public reads were quality trimmed at Q25 with fastp and then assembled into clones with MiXCR by TCRdb, keeping productive beta chains. A single entry per CDR3 protein holds the most common genes and DNA from its merged rows. The authors' filters were not applied to this entry. Within this sample are a few hundred thousand distinct CDR3 sequences, with 21% of them counted one time only. Roughly an eighth of the sample goes to the ten largest clones.

The chain joins TRBV6-1 to TRBJ2-1; the D region possibly corresponds to TRBD1 (6 bases align). The sequencing here drew on peripheral blood mononuclear cells (PBMCs), taken when the disease was refractory, from a patient treated with antithyroid drugs. This receptor was taken from a female donor with Graves disease. In nucleotide form, the sequence is TGTGCCAGCAGTGTTCGCCGACAGGTATACAATGAGCAGTTCTTC. Translation gives CASSVRRQVYNEQFF.